A single sample gave rise to the 6 T cell receptor beta chains below, sequenced in a study of cytomegalovirus exposure and HLA in healthy donors. PCR was performed using 60 Vbeta and 13 Jbeta primers. Sequenced by immunoSEQ multiplex PCR; TCRdb stores in-frame clones only, minus some. The sample has some 140,000 clones, around 75% seen once. The sequencing sample was made of PBMCs. These receptors originate from a man aged 35 to 55 in good health and CMV-seronegative.

This clone showed up just once. The rearrangement links TRBV30 to TRBJ1-1; D is unclear. CDR3 size: 11 residues. Germline loops: CDR1 GTSNPN, CDR2 SVGIG (reference sequence). V shed 4 bases and J shed 4 bases, with 7 bases lying between them. CDR3 in amino acids: CAWTGSTEAFF. CDR3 DNA: TGTGCCTGGACGGGGAGCACTGAAGCTTTCTTT.

The J gene is TRBJ2-2, the V gene TRBV29-1, with no clear D. Trimming removed 8 bases at V and 2 bases at J, with 15 bases between. CDR3 length equals 14 residues. Germline V lookup: CDR1 SQVTM, CDR2 ANQGSEA. In DNA form, the CDR3 reads TGCAGCATTACCTGGGCAGCAAACACCGGGGAGCTGTTTTTT. Protein sequence: CSITWAANTGELFF.

This clone was picked up a small number of times. This chain's CDR3 is CASRNSGSYEQYF. The CDR3 DNA follows: TGTGCCAGTAGGAATAGCGGCTCCTACGAGCAGTACTTC. The gene calls are TRBV19 and TRBJ2-7, with a weak D call TRBD2 (6 bases). CDR3 length: 13 amino acids. Trimming left V 6 bases short and J 0 bases short, with 9 bases between. Germline-derived CDR1 and CDR2 are LNHDA and SQIVND (reference sequence).

The rearrangement joins TRBV4-3 to TRBJ2-7, with D possibly matching TRBD2 (6 bases). V lost 0 bases and J lost 10, with 19 bases in between. Germline V gene data show CDR1 as LGHNA and CDR2 as YSLEER. The CDR3 is made up of 15 amino acids. The CDR3 nucleotides are TGCGCCAGCAGCCAAGAGGTTACACTGGAGGGCCCTCAGTACTTC. Its protein product is CASSQEVTLEGPQYF.

The rearrangement links TRBV11-3 to TRBJ1-1; 7 bases line up with TRBD1. J gave up 4 bases and V 5 bases, and 10 bases lay outside the gene matches. Germline CDR1 and CDR2: SGHNT and YENEEA. This CDR3 contains 15 residues. CDR3 amino acids: CASSQFTGAGTEAFF. CDR3 nucleotide sequence: TGTGCCAGCAGCCAATTCACAGGGGCGGGCACTGAAGCTTTCTTT.

Points on this clone: An end of the junction differs from the germline gene, which may be a read error. V gene TRBV25-1 combines with J gene TRBJ1-2; D gene ambiguous. This CDR3 comprises 12 residues. Germline CDR1 is MGHDK and CDR2 is SYGVNS. The CDR3 nucleotides are TGTGCCAGCAGCGAATCCTCGGGGGGCTACACCTTC. Amino acids: CASSESSGGYTF.